This T cell receptor (beta chain) came from a study of identical twins. Findings and limits, study-wide: It was cross-sectional statistical analysis, not following the same donors, that the conclusions relied on. Models came in too low on out-of-frame TCR alpha sharing in monozygotic twins. Abundant beta clonotypes from cord blood bore fewer insertions; memory repertoires lacked this pattern.

This clonotype was found a few times. Its antigen is not known. TCRdb passed the 5' RACE reads through MiXCR, listing each CDR3 protein once. The table has 690,000 or so distinct CDR3 sequences, roughly 6% seen once. Germline loops: CDR1 ENHRY, CDR2 SYGVKD. CDR3 length: 15 residues. V dropped 2 bases and J dropped 3; count of bases not matched to a gene: 4. Healthy Caucasians provided all donations. Sequenced input: naive T cells sorted from blood. The TCR sequence derives from a man between 18 and 35 years old in good health. The chain carries TRBV10-3 and TRBJ2-3, with 8 bases aligning to TRBD1. Here the CDR3 DNA reads TGTGCCATCAGTGAGGACGGACAGGGAACAGATACGCAGTATTTT. Translated, it gives CAISEDGQGTDTQYF.